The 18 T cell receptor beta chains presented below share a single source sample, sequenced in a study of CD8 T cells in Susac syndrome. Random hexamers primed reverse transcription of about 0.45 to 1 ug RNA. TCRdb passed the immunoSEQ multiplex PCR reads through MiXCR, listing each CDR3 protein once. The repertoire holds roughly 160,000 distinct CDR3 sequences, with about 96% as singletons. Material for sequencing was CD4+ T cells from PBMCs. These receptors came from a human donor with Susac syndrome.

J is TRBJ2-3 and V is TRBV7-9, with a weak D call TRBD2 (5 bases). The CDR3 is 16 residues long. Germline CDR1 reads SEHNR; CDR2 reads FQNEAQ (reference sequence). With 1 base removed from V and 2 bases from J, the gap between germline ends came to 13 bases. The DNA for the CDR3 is TGTGCCAGCAGCTTAGTGTCCCTAGCCCTCACAGATACGCAGTATTTT. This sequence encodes CASSLVSLALTDTQYF.

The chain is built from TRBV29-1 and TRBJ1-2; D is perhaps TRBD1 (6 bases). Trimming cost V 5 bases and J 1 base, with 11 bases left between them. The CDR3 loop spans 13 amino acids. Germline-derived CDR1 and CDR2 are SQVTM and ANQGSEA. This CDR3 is CSVQSDSNYGYTF. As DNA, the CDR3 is TGCAGCGTTCAATCGGACAGTAACTATGGCTACACCTTC.

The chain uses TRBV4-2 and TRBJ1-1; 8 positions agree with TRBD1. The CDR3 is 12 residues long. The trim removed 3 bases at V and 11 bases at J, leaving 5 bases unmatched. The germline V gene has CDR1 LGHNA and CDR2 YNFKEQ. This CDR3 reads CASSQDRVRAFF. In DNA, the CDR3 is TGTGCCAGCAGCCAGGACAGGGTGAGGGCTTTCTTT.

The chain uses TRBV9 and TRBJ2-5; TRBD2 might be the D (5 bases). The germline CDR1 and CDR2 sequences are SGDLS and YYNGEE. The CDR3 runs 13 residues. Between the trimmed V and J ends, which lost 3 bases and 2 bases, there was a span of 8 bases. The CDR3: CASSGTPQETQYF. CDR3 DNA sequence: TGTGCCAGCAGCGGGACTCCACAAGAGACCCAGTACTTC. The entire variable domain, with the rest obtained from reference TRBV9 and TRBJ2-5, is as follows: DSGVTQTPKHLITATGQRVTLRCSPRSGDLSVYWYQQSLDQGLQFLIQYYNGEERAKGNILERFSAQQFPDLHSELNLSSLELGDSALYFCASSGTPQETQYFGPGTRLLVL.

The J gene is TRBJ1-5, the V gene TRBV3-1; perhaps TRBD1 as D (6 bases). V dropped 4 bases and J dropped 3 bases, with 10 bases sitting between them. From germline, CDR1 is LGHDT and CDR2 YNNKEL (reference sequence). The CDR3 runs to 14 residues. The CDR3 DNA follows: TGTGCCAGCAGCCCAGGGGTTCTCAATCAGCCCCAGCATTTT. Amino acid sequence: CASSPGVLNQPQHF.

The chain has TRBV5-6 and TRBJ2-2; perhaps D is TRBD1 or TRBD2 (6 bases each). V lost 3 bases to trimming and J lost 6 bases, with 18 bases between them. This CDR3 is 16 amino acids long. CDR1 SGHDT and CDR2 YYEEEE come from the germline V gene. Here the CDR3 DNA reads TGTGCCAGCAGCTCAGTTCGGCAGGGGAGGTCCGGGGAGCTGTTTTTT. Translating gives CASSSVRQGRSGELFF.

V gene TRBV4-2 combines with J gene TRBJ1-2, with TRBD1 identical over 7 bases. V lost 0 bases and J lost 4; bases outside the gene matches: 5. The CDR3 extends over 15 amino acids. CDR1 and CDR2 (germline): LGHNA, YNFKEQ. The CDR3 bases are TGTGCCAGCAGCCAAGAAGGGCAGGGGGTCTATGGCTACACCTTC. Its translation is CASSQEGQGVYGYTF.

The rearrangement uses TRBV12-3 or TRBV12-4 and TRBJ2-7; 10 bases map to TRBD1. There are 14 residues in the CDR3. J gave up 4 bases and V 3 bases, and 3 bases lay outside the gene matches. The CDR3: CASSFRDRGYEQYF. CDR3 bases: TGTGCCAGCAGTTTTCGGGACAGGGGTTACGAGCAGTACTTC.

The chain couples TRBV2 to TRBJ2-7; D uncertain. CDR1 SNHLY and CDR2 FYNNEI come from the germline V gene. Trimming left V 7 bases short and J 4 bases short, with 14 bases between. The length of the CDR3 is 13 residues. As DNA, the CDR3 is TGTGCCAGCACTCTAGGCGGACCGTACGAGCAGTACGTC. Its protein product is CASTLGGPYEQYV.

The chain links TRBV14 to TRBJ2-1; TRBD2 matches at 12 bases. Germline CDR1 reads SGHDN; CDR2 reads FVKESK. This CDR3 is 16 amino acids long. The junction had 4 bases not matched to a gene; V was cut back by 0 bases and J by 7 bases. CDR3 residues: CASSQDSTSGGNEQFF. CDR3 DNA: TGTGCCAGCAGCCAAGATAGCACTAGCGGGGGGAATGAGCAGTTCTTC.

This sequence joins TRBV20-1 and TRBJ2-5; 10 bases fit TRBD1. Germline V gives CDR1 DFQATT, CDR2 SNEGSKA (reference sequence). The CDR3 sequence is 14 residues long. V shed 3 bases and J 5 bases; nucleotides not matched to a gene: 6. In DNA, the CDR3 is TGCAGTGCTAGGACAGGGGGCGGGAGGGAGACCCAGTACTTC. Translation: CSARTGGGRETQYF.

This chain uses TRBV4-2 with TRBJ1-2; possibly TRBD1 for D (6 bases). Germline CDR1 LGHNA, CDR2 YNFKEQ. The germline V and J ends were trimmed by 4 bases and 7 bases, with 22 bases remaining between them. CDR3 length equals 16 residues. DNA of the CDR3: TGTGCCAGCAGCCCAACAACCGGACAGAGGCAGGGTGGCTACACCTTC. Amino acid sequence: CASSPTTGQRQGGYTF.

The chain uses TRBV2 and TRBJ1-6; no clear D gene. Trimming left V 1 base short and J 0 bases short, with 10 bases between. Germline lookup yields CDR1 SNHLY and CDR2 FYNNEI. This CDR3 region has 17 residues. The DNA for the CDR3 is TGTGCCAGCAGTGAAGAGTTGGGGAGCTCCTATAATTCACCCCTCCACTTT. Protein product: CASSEELGSSYNSPLHF.

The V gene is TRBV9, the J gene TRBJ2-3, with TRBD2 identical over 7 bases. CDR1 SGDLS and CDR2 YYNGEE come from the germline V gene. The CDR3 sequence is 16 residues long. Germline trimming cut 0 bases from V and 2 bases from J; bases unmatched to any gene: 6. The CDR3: CASSVAASGNTDTQYF. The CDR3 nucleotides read TGTGCCAGCAGCGTAGCGGCTAGCGGTAACACAGATACGCAGTATTTT.

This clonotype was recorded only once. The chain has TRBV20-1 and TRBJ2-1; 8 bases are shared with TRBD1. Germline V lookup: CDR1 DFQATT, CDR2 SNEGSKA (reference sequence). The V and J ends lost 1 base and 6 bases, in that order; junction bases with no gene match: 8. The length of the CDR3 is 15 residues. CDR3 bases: TGCAGTGCTAGAGTTTTAGACAGGGGTTTCAATGAGCAGTTCTTC. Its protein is CSARVLDRGFNEQFF.

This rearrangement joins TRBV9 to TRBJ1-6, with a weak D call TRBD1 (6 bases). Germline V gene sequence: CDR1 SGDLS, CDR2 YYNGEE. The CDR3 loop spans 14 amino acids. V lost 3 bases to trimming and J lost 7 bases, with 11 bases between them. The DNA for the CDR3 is TGTGCCAGCAGCGGGGGGCCGGAGAATTCACCCCTCCACTTT. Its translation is CASSGGPENSPLHF.

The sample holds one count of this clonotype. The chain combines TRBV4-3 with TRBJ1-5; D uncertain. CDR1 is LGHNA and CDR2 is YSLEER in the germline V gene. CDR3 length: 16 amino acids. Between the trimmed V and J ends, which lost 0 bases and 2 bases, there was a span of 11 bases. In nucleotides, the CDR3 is TGCGCCAGCAGCCAAGAACTGGCGTGGGGCAATCAGCCCCAGCATTTT. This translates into CASSQELAWGNQPQHF.

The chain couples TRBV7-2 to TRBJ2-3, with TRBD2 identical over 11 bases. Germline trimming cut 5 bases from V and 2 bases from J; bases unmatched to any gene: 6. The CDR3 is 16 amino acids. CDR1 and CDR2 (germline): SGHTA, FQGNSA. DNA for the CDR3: TGTGCCAGCAGCCCCCCGGGACTAGCGGCCACAGATACGCAGTATTTT. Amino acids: CASSPPGLAATDTQYF.